This is a list of T cell receptor beta chains from one sample in a study of T cell responses to AZD1222 COVID-19 vaccine. The data were produced by immunoSEQ multiplex PCR, yet TCRdb's version contains in-frame clones alone and is incomplete. The top ten clones hold approximately 15% of a sample with tens of thousands of clones, around 87% of them seen once. Sequencing was performed on peripheral blood, taken on day 0 of AZD1222 vaccination. The source is an adult in good health. Each CDR3 is given with its conserved first and last residue. The D gene is left open where the match is weak. Clone size is stated in some rows and not others, as once, few, many or a class when expanded.

v_call	j_call	d_call	clone_size	cdr3_aa	cdr3_nt
TRBV5-1	TRBJ1-2	TRBD1	.	CASSLTGTNYGYTF	TGCGCCAGCAGCCTGACAGGGACTAACTATGGCTACACCTTC
TRBV27	TRBJ2-7	TRBD2	few	CASLALIRGLAGGEQYF	TGTGCCAGCCTAGCCCTCATTCGGGGACTAGCGGGAGGAGAGCAGTACTTC
TRBV7-6	TRBJ1-4	.	.	CASSLGNTGTFPFDNEKLFF	TGTGCCAGCAGCTTAGGAAATACCGGGACCTTCCCCTTCGATAATGAAAAACTGTTTTTT
TRBV30	TRBJ2-7	TRBD2	.	CAWTSGANEQYF	TGTGCCTGGACTAGCGGGGCTAACGAGCAGTACTTC
TRBV7-2	TRBJ2-3	TRBD2	.	CASSLVRGGDTQYF	TGTGCCAGCAGCTTAGTGCGGGGGGGAGATACGCAGTATTTT
TRBV9	TRBJ2-7	TRBD2	.	CASSVEGLGSYEQYF	TGTGCCAGCAGCGTAGAAGGACTAGGAAGCTACGAGCAGTACTTC
TRBV24-1	TRBJ2-1	.	.	CAGRWGVRDNEQFF	TGTGCCGGCCGTTGGGGCGTTCGGGACAATGAGCAGTTCTTC
TRBV4-3	TRBJ2-1	TRBD2	.	CASSQDTAGGLANEQFF	TGCGCCAGCAGCCAAGATACAGCGGGAGGGCTGGCCAATGAGCAGTTCTTC
TRBV29-1	TRBJ2-5	.	.	CSVEKTLGETQYF	TGCAGCGTTGAGAAGACGTTGGGGGAGACCCAGTACTTC
TRBV11-2	TRBJ1-2	.	.	CASSRYDRDGYTF	TGTGCCAGCAGCCGATACGACAGAGATGGCTACACCTTC
TRBV7-9	TRBJ2-7	.	.	CASSPSRGRYEQYF	TGTGCCAGCAGCCCCAGCCGGGGACGCTACGAGCAGTACTTC
TRBV20-1	TRBJ1-1	.	.	CSASQSYDTEAFF	TGCAGTGCTAGTCAGAGCTATGACACTGAAGCTTTCTTT
TRBV12-3/TRBV12-4	TRBJ1-2	.	.	CASSLRLSGYTF	TGTGCCAGCAGTTTAAGGCTAAGCGGCTACACCTTC
TRBV9	TRBJ2-7	.	.	CASSAGWSRSYEQYF	TGTGCCAGCAGCGCAGGGTGGAGTCGGTCCTACGAGCAGTACTTC